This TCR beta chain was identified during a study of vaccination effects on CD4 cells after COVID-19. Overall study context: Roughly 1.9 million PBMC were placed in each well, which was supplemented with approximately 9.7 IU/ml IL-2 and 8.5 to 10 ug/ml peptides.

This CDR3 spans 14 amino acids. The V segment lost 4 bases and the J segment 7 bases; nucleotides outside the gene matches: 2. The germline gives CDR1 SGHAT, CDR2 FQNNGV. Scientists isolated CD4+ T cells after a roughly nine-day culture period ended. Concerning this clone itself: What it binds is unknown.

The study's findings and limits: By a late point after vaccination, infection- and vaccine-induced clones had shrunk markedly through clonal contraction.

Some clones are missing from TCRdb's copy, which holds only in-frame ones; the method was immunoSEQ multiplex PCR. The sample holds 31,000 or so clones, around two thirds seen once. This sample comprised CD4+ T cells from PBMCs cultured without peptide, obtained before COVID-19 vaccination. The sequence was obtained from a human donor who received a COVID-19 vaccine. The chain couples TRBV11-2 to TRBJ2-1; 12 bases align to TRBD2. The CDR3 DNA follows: TGTGCCAGCAGCTCTCTAGCGGGAGGGAATGAGCAGTTCTTC. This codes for CASSSLAGGNEQFF.